This TCR beta chain was sequenced in a study of regulatory T cells in long-lasting Graves disease. Time point reported: newly diagnosed GD, antithyroid drugs for less than 3 months. There was RNA extracted from PBMCs, and the TCR library was made from it. Construction of TCR beta libraries relied on iRepertoire HTBI primers and on Arm-PCR targeting CDR3 regions. TCRdb fed the multiplex PCR reads into MiXCR, producing one record per CDR3 protein. The sample lists fewer than 500,000 distinct CDR3 sequences; about 17% were seen once. This clonotype was recorded at least ten times. Germline CDR1 is DFQATT and CDR2 is SNEGSKA (reference sequence). Trimming removed 3 bases at V and 5 bases at J, with 10 bases between. This CDR3 contains 12 residues. A further study also used this sample, focusing on T cells in Graves' hyperthyroidism and ophthalmopathy.

Sequencing was performed on peripheral blood mononuclear cells (PBMCs), taken at new diagnosis, from a patient treated with antithyroid drugs. The source of this sequence is a middle-aged man with Graves disease. This chain links TRBV20-1 with TRBJ1-2; D perhaps matches TRBD1 (5 bases). The CDR3 loop reads CSARKGLYGYTF. CDR3 DNA: TGCAGTGCTAGGAAGGGGTTATATGGCTACACCTTC.